One sample yielded the 18 T cell receptor beta chains listed below, sequenced in a study of T cell responses to AZD1222 COVID-19 vaccine (TCRdb year 2021). The sample's time point label, in plain terms: about 28 days (+/-7) after the second vaccine dose. Preparation of the library involved the immunoSEQ multiplex PCR assay. TCRdb carries this immuneACCESS record with in-frame sequences only. Its versions omit some clonotypes, under half of them owing to an unresolved V gene in the studies checked, with the rest unexplained. The sample yields 190,000 or so clones; approximately 90% were counted once. Clones ranked in the top ten supply more than 25% of the sample. The sequenced sample was peripheral blood, obtained 28 days after the second AZD1222 dose. These TCRs come from an adult who received the AZD1222 COVID-19 vaccine.

The CDR3 is CASSLWGTDTQYF. DNA of the CDR3: TGCGCCAGCAGCCTATGGGGGACAGATACGCAGTATTTT. The rearrangement joins TRBV5-1 to TRBJ2-3; the D gene could be TRBD1 or TRBD2 (5 bases each). With 4 bases removed from V and 3 bases from J, the gap between germline ends came to 9 bases. The germline V gene encodes CDR1 SGHRS and CDR2 YFSETQ. This CDR3 has 13 amino acids.

In its sample, this clone was seen a few times. The chain recombines TRBV5-1 with TRBJ2-7; TRBD2 aligns across 11 bases. The CDR3 is 14 amino acids. V lost 5 bases to trimming and J lost 5 bases; unmatched junction nucleotides: 6. Germline loops: CDR1 SGHRS, CDR2 YFSETQ. CDR3 protein: CASRIAGGPDEQYF. The CDR3, as DNA: TGCGCCAGCAGGATAGCGGGAGGGCCAGACGAGCAGTACTTC.

CDR3 in amino acids: CASSLKTGAGEKLFF. CDR3 coding DNA: TGTGCCAGCAGCCTTAAGACCGGCGCCGGTGAAAAACTGTTTTTT. The chain has TRBV14 and TRBJ1-4, with no clear D. The CDR3 loop spans 15 amino acids. The germline gives CDR1 SGHDN, CDR2 FVKESK. V was shortened by 4 bases and J by 7 bases, with 16 bases between the two germline ends.

The rearrangement joins TRBV6-2 or TRBV6-3 to TRBJ1-1; TRBD1 aligns across 10 bases. The CDR3 runs 15 residues. V was pared by 5 bases and J by 4 bases, with 7 bases of the junction left unmatched. Germline CDR1 is MNHEY and CDR2 is SVGEGT. As DNA, the CDR3 is TGTGCCAGCAGTCTGACAGGGGGCGCGCGCACTGAAGCTTTCTTT. Its translation: CASSLTGGARTEAFF.

The chain joins TRBV10-3 to TRBJ2-3, with TRBD2 matching over 15 bases. The CDR3 covers 19 residues. After removal of 2 bases from V and 4 bases from J, the junction contained 10 bases not matched to a gene. Looked up from germline, CDR1 is ENHRY and CDR2 is SYGVKD. CDR3 in amino acids: CAISEEGLAGGTRADTQYF. The CDR3 nucleotides read TGTGCCATCAGTGAGGAGGGACTAGCGGGAGGCACCCGGGCAGATACGCAGTATTTT.

The chain uses TRBV18 and TRBJ1-6, with 9 bases matching TRBD1. The CDR3 has 19 amino acids. Trimming removed 5 bases from V and 3 bases from J; junction bases left unmatched: 14. Germline CDR1 is KGHSH and CDR2 is LQKENI. DNA for the CDR3: TGTGCCAGCTCATCGGACAGGGGCGAGACGAGAAACTATAATTCACCCCTCCACTTT. Its protein product is CASSSDRGETRNYNSPLHF.

The DNA of the CDR3 is TGTGCCAGCAGGCGCAGGGCCGGTAATGAAAAACTGTTTTTT. It codes for CASRRRAGNEKLFF. The V gene is TRBV28, the J gene TRBJ1-4; a weak D match, TRBD1 (5 bases). V dropped 6 bases and J dropped 4 bases, with 12 bases sitting between them. CDR1 MDHEN and CDR2 SYDVKM come from the germline V gene. The CDR3 contains 14 residues. Using reference TRBV28 and TRBJ1-4 for the parts outside the CDR3, the full variable domain is DVKVTQSSRYLVKRTGEKVFLECVQDMDHENMFWYRQDPGLGLRLIYFSYDVKMKEKGDIPEGYSVSREKKERFSLILESASTNQTSMYLCASRRRAGNEKLFFGSGTQLSVL.

The rearrangement links TRBV30 to TRBJ1-2; D perhaps matches TRBD1 (5 bases). This CDR3 has 13 amino acids. Germline assignment: CDR1 GTSNPN and CDR2 SVGIG (reference sequence). V was clipped by 3 bases and J by 4 bases, with 12 bases between them. DNA of the CDR3: TGTGCCTGGAGCCCTGACAGAACCTATGGCTACACCTTC. As protein: CAWSPDRTYGYTF.

The J gene is TRBJ1-6, the V gene TRBV4-3; the D gene is possibly TRBD1 (5 bases). The V end was cut by 4 bases, the J end by 6 bases, with 22 bases between. The V gene's germline CDR1 is LGHNA and CDR2 YSLEER. The CDR3 extends over 18 amino acids. This chain's CDR3 is CASSPTVPGRNVNSPLHF. In DNA form, the CDR3 reads TGCGCCAGCAGCCCAACAGTCCCGGGACGCAATGTTAATTCACCCCTCCACTTT.

This clone was detected only a few times. Other DNA sequences in the sample encode the same CDR3. This chain connects TRBV5-4 to TRBJ2-7; maybe TRBD1 (6 bases). The CDR3 covers 13 residues. The V end was cut by 0 bases, the J end by 5 bases, with 9 bases between. In germline, CDR1 is SGHNT, CDR2 YYREEE (reference sequence). CDR3: CASSLGQGNEQYF. In DNA, the CDR3 is TGTGCCAGCAGCTTGGGCCAGGGGAACGAGCAGTACTTC. Complete variable domain (other parts from reference TRBV5-4 and TRBJ2-7): ETGVTQSPTHLIKTRGQQVTLRCSSQSGHNTVSWYQQALGQGPQFIFQYYREEENGRGNFPPRFSGLQFPNYSSELNVNALELDDSALYLCASSLGQGNEQYFGPGTRLTVT.

This clone is a singleton in its sample. The chain uses TRBV7-3 and TRBJ2-3; 9 nucleotides align to TRBD2. The CDR3 has 23 amino acids. V dropped 1 base and J dropped 2; count of bases not matched to a gene: 25. CDR1 is SGHTA, CDR2 FQGTGA, per germline. The CDR3 DNA reads TGTGCCAGCAGCTTAAGAGGGCGGGGACTAGCAAAGGCCAGACCTATTCCCACAGATACGCAGTATTTT. Amino acids: CASSLRGRGLAKARPIPTDTQYF. Full variable domain (outside the CDR3, taken from reference TRBV7-3 and TRBJ2-3): GAGVSQTPSNKVTEKGKYVELRCDPISGHTALYWYRQSLGQGPEFLIYFQGTGAADDSGLPNDRFFAVRPEGSVSTLKIQRTERGDSAVYLCASSLRGRGLAKARPIPTDTQYFGPGTRLTVL.

The genes are TRBV21-1 and TRBJ2-7; TRBD1 reflects the table's D call only, with no check against the DNA. TRBV21-1 is given as a pseudogene. The CDR3 spans 22 residues. CDR3 DNA sequence: TGTGCCAGCAGCAAAATCCCGACAAAGGGGGCGAGGAGCGGGTTGAGCTCCTACGAGCAGTACTTC. Protein product: CASSKIPTKGARSGLSSYEQYF.

This chain joins TRBV19 and TRBJ2-2, with D perhaps assigned TRBD1 or TRBD2 (6 bases each). Per germline, CDR1 LNHDA and CDR2 SQIVND (reference sequence). This CDR3 region has 15 residues. V was trimmed by 6 bases and J by 4 bases, leaving 15 bases between them. The CDR3 nucleotides read TGTGCCAGTAGACTACTAGGAGGGGGCACCGGGGAGCTGTTTTTT. As protein: CASRLLGGGTGELFF.

The genes are TRBV19 and TRBJ1-1; weak D call: TRBD1 (6 bases). The CDR3 spans 15 residues. Trimming removed 6 bases at V and 4 bases at J, with 18 bases between. Germline V gene sequence: CDR1 LNHDA, CDR2 SQIVND (reference sequence). In DNA, the CDR3 is TGTGCCAGTAGGGACGAACAGGGAGTGAGCACTGAAGCTTTCTTT. Translation gives CASRDEQGVSTEAFF.

The rearrangement links TRBV2 to TRBJ1-4; D ambiguous. V was pared by 6 bases and J by 6 bases, with 5 bases between. The CDR3 has 11 amino acids. Germline V gene sequence: CDR1 SNHLY, CDR2 FYNNEI. CDR3 sequence reads: CASSSYEKLFF. The CDR3 DNA reads TGTGCCAGCAGCTCCTATGAAAAACTGTTTTTT. The full variable domain, in which reference TRBV2 and TRBJ1-4 provide the parts outside the CDR3, is EPEVTQTPSHQVTQMGQEVILRCVPISNHLYFYWYRQILGQKVEFLVSFYNNEISEKSEIFDDQFSVERPDGSNFTLKIRSTKLEDSAMYFCASSSYEKLFFGSGTQLSVL.

The chain employs TRBV7-9 and TRBJ2-1, with 11 bases matching TRBD2. The CDR3 runs to 16 residues. CDR1 and CDR2 from the germline V gene are SEHNR and FQNEAQ (reference sequence). Unmatched junction bases numbered 4, after V lost 6 bases and J lost 0 bases. Here the CDR3 reads CASRATSGGSYNEQFF. Here the CDR3 DNA reads TGTGCCAGCAGAGCAACTAGCGGGGGCTCCTACAATGAGCAGTTCTTC.

The V and J genes are TRBV5-5 and TRBJ1-5; TRBD1 might be the D (6 bases). Trimming took 0 bases from V and 0 from J, leaving 7 bases between them. The germline CDR1 and CDR2 sequences are SGHKS and YYEKEE (reference sequence). The CDR3 is 15 residues long. The CDR3 DNA sequence: TGTGCCAGCAGCTTGGACAGGGCTAGCAATCAGCCCCAGCATTTT. Translating it yields CASSLDRASNQPQHF.

The rearrangement links TRBV6-5 to TRBJ2-2, with 8 nucleotides matching TRBD1. CDR3 length: 15 residues. J was trimmed by 3 bases and V by 2 bases; bases with no gene match: 2. CDR1 MNHEY and CDR2 SVGAGI come from the germline V gene. CDR3 in amino acids: CASSYQGADTGELFF. The CDR3 DNA reads as TGTGCCAGCAGTTACCAGGGGGCAGACACCGGGGAGCTGTTTTTT.